This entry is about one T cell receptor (beta chain). V shed 8 bases and J shed 3 bases, with 14 bases lying between them. The length of the CDR3 is 14 residues. Germline V gene data show CDR1 as SGHTA and CDR2 as FQGNSA. The data derive from a study of cytomegalovirus exposure and HLA in healthy donors. PCR was performed using 60 Vbeta and 13 Jbeta primers. Generated by immunoSEQ multiplex PCR, the TCRdb table keeps only in-frame clones and is missing some. The sample data list about 160,000 clones. The specimen was PBMCs. This TCR derives from an older woman in good health and CMV-seronegative. The rearrangement links TRBV7-2 to TRBJ2-1; a weak D match, TRBD1 (6 bases). Here the CDR3 reads CASGPGGSYNEQFF. CDR3 DNA: TGTGCCAGCGGTCCTGGGGGCAGCTACAATGAGCAGTTCTTC. Drawing the rest from reference TRBV7-2 and TRBJ2-1, the complete variable domain is GAGVSQSPSNKVTEKGKDVELRCDPISGHTALYWYRQSLGQGLEFLIYFQGNSAPDKSGLPSDRFSAERTGGSVSTLTIQRTQQEDSAVYLCASGPGGSYNEQFFGPGTRLTVL.